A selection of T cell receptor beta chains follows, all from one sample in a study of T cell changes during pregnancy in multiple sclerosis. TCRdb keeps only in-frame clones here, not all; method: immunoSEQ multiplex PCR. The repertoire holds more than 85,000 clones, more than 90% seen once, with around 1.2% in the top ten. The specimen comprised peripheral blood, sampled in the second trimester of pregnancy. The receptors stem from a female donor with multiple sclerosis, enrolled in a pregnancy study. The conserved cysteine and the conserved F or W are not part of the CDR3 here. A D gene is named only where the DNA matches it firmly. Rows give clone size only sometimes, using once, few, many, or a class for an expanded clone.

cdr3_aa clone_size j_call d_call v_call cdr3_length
ASSLSRIARETQY NA TRBJ2-5 NA TRBV5-1 13
ASSLGDRARETQY NA TRBJ2-5 TRBD1 TRBV5-1 13
ASSVGTGELF once TRBJ2-2 NA TRBV6-1 10
ASRESTYEQY NA TRBJ2-7 NA TRBV6-5 10
ASRGTPRDTDTQY NA TRBJ2-3 NA TRBV5-1 13
ASSYTGGNEQF NA TRBJ2-1 TRBD1 TRBV5-4 11
AWSGGDFDGYT NA TRBJ1-2 NA TRBV30 11
AWSLTVSNQPQH NA TRBJ1-5 NA TRBV30 12
ASSYAGMNTEAF NA TRBJ1-1 NA TRBV6-5 12
ASRNQGYQPQH NA TRBJ1-5 NA TRBV6-1 11
ASSFQGENYGYT NA TRBJ1-2 NA TRBV27 12
ASSGFDRAHGYT NA TRBJ1-2 TRBD1 TRBV9 12
ASSARQESSYNSPLH NA TRBJ1-6 NA TRBV5-1 15
ASSLTENTEAF NA TRBJ1-1 NA TRBV7-2 11
ASSFEVSTDTQY NA TRBJ2-3 NA TRBV5-4 12
ASSIASRLGGELF NA TRBJ2-2 NA TRBV19 13
ASMAGGIEQY NA TRBJ2-7 TRBD2 TRBV28 10
ASSSHSFFYEQY NA TRBJ2-7 NA TRBV6-5 12
ASSYSAGSSNQPQH once TRBJ1-5 NA TRBV6-5 14
ASSIRTYTEAF NA TRBJ1-1 NA TRBV19 11
ASSFGQLSSYEQY NA TRBJ2-7 NA TRBV5-4 13
AAPTDRVGNTIY NA TRBJ1-3 TRBD1 TRBV30 12